The 8 T cell receptor beta chains below all came from one sample that was sequenced in a study of blood T cell repertoires in COVID-19. Only in-frame clones appear in the TCRdb table, and some are missing; sequencing was by immunoSEQ multiplex PCR. The repertoire holds 93,000 or so clones, with 75% to 90% as singletons. Sequenced material: peripheral blood. The receptor set was obtained from a human donor in a cohort sampled during active or convalescent COVID-19.

The rearrangement joins TRBV9 to TRBJ2-3; 11 bases fit TRBD2. CDR3 length: 18 amino acids. The V gene end was trimmed by 0 bases and the J gene end by 2 bases; junction bases not matched to a gene: 8. Germline values: CDR1 SGDLS, CDR2 YYNGEE. Here the CDR3 DNA reads TGTGCCAGCAGCGTAGGCGCGACTAGCGGGGCCCCCACAGATACGCAGTATTTT. It is translated as CASSVGATSGAPTDTQYF.

The chain is built from TRBV24-1 and TRBJ1-2; 10 bases are a match to TRBD1. Germline V gene lookup returns CDR1 KGHDR and CDR2 SFDVKD. V shed 4 bases and J 7 bases; nucleotides not matched to a gene: 11. The CDR3 is 16 amino acids. The chain's CDR3 is CATSEFPRQGAFGYTF. The CDR3 DNA reads TGTGCCACCAGTGAATTCCCCAGACAGGGGGCTTTTGGCTACACCTTC.

The rearrangement joins TRBV6-5 to TRBJ1-6, with a weak D call TRBD1 (5 bases). CDR1 is MNHEY and CDR2 is SVGAGI in the germline V gene. This CDR3 is 12 amino acids long. V dropped 2 bases and J dropped 14 bases, with 10 bases sitting between them. CDR3 DNA sequence: TGTGCCAGCAGTTACCCTAGGGGCTCCCTCCACTTT. Residues: CASSYPRGSLHF.

Here the CDR3 DNA reads TGTGCCAGCAGCCTCAAAGCGGGGGGAATTTCGAGCACAGATACGCAGTATTTT. This sequence encodes CASSLKAGGISSTDTQYF. The chain employs TRBV7-2 and TRBJ2-3, with 9 bases identical to TRBD2. Germline CDR1 reads SGHTA; CDR2 reads FQGNSA. The CDR3 extends over 18 amino acids. J lost 0 bases, V lost 5 bases, and 12 bases had no gene match.

CDR3 DNA: TGTGCCAGCAGCCGGGACACAGGAAACACCATATATTTT. It is translated as CASSRDTGNTIYF. V is TRBV7-9 and J is TRBJ1-3, with D perhaps matching TRBD1 (6 bases). The CDR3 extends over 13 amino acids. V dropped 5 bases and J dropped 4 bases, with 9 bases sitting between them. CDR1 and CDR2 from the germline V gene are SEHNR and FQNEAQ (reference sequence).

In regard to this clone: Other nucleotide sequences from this sample produce the same CDR3. V is TRBV7-2 and J is TRBJ2-2, with D possibly matching TRBD1 (5 bases). CDR3 length: 14 amino acids. Germline loops: CDR1 SGHTA, CDR2 FQGNSA. V lost 6 bases and J 1 base, leaving 9 bases between the germline ends. The CDR3 sequence: CASRPDRNTGELFF. The CDR3 nucleotides read TGTGCCAGCAGGCCAGACAGGAACACCGGGGAGCTGTTTTTT.

The chain carries TRBV30 and TRBJ2-5; 11 bases are shared with TRBD2. This CDR3 has 13 amino acids. Per germline, CDR1 GTSNPN and CDR2 SVGIG (reference sequence). V dropped 3 bases and J dropped 14; count of bases not matched to a gene: 11. The CDR3, as DNA: TGTGCCTGGAGAAATAGCGGGGGGGGCGTCCTCTACTTC. It translates to CAWRNSGGGVLYF. The entire variable domain, with the rest obtained from reference TRBV30 and TRBJ2-5, is as follows: SQTIHQWPATLVQPVGSPLSLECTVEGTSNPNLYWYRQAAGRGLQLLFYSVGIGQISSEVPQNLSASRPQDRQFILSSKKLLLSDSGFYLCAWRNSGGGVLYFGPGTRLLVL.

The chain has TRBV4-1 and TRBJ2-7, with 9 bases matching TRBD2. With V trimmed by 4 bases and J by 0 bases, 4 bases remained unmatched. Germline lookup yields CDR1 MGHRA and CDR2 YSYEKL. This CDR3 comprises 15 residues. CDR3 bases: TGCGCCAGCAGCCTCAGCGGGGGGACCTCCTACGAGCAGTACTTC. Protein product: CASSLSGGTSYEQYF.